These 15 T cell receptor beta chains were all obtained from the same sample, sequenced in a study of blood T cells in healthy people across ages. The use of a sample-barcoded 5' primer and a J-beta primer mix characterized a second PCR of about 6 to 12 cycles. TCRdb reprocessed the 5' RACE reads via MiXCR and lists one record per CDR3 protein. In the table there are 710,000 or so distinct CDR3 sequences, over 20% of which are singletons. The sample taken for sequencing was blood. The receptors were sampled from a man aged 70 or older in good health.

This clonotype was detected a few times. The gene calls are TRBV6-1 and TRBJ2-4, with TRBD2 identical over 11 bases. CDR3 length: 19 residues. V gave up 3 bases and J gave up 0 bases; unmatched junction bases: 10. Germline V gene sequence: CDR1 MNHNS, CDR2 SASEGT. The CDR3 DNA reads as TGTGCCAGCAGTGATAGCGGGAGGGCCCGTGGGCAAGCCAAAAACATTCAGTACTTC. This translates into CASSDSGRARGQAKNIQYF.

In its sample, this clonotype was seen a few times. This chain links TRBV20-1 with TRBJ1-2, with D unresolved. V lost 3 bases and J 0 bases, leaving 11 bases between the germline ends. This CDR3 region has 14 residues. Looked up from germline, CDR1 is DFQATT and CDR2 is SNEGSKA (reference sequence). Here the CDR3 reads CSARETSSNYGYTF. The DNA of the CDR3 is TGCAGTGCTAGGGAGACAAGTTCTAACTATGGCTACACCTTC.

The chain employs TRBV10-3 and TRBJ1-1; 8 nucleotides match TRBD1. Germline V gives CDR1 ENHRY, CDR2 SYGVKD. The CDR3 length is 16 residues. V shed 3 bases and J 3 bases; nucleotides not matched to a gene: 9. This CDR3 is CAISDQPGQGYTEAFF. As DNA, the CDR3 is TGTGCCATCAGTGACCAACCCGGACAGGGATACACTGAAGCTTTCTTT.

The chain couples TRBV6-5 to TRBJ2-1, with 8 bases aligning to TRBD1. The J call could be wrong; TRBJ2-7 is a better fit for the DNA end. The length of the CDR3 is 15 residues. In germline, CDR1 is MNHEY, CDR2 SVGAGI. The CDR3 DNA follows: TGTGCCAGCAGTTCCAGGAAGGACAGGGCCTACGAGCAGTACTTC. Translated: CASSSRKDRAYEQYF.

This rearrangement joins TRBV9 to TRBJ2-2; 7 bases match TRBD2. The germline gives CDR1 SGDLS, CDR2 YYNGEE. V dropped 4 bases and J dropped 2; count of bases not matched to a gene: 2. This CDR3 is 14 amino acids long. The CDR3 loop is CASSWEGNTGELFF. Written as DNA, the CDR3 is TGTGCCAGCAGCTGGGAGGGTAACACCGGGGAGCTGTTTTTT.

In this sample, this clonotype turned up a few times. The chain has TRBV5-1 and TRBJ2-4; TRBD2 might be the D (5 bases). CDR3 size: 13 residues. Trimming stripped 6 bases from V and 8 bases from J, with 15 bases between. CDR1 is SGHRS and CDR2 is YFSETQ in the germline V gene. The CDR3: CASNLPSGDIQYF. CDR3 coding DNA: TGCGCCAGCAACTTACCTTCCGGGGACATTCAGTACTTC.

This clonotype was observed a few times. V usage is TRBV5-1 and J usage is TRBJ1-3; tentative D call: TRBD1 (5 bases). The germline V gene has CDR1 SGHRS and CDR2 YFSETQ. This CDR3 region has 15 residues. The V gene lost 2 bases and the J gene lost 2 bases, with 11 bases spanning the gap. In nucleotides, the CDR3 is TGCGCCAGCAGCTTTGAGGGGCAGGCTGGAAACACCATATATTTT. This translates into CASSFEGQAGNTIYF.

The chain joins TRBV5-6 to TRBJ1-2, with unresolved D. CDR1 SGHDT and CDR2 YYEEEE come from the germline V gene. The germline V and J ends were trimmed by 0 bases and 8 bases, with 20 bases remaining between them. This CDR3 is 16 amino acids long. CDR3 in DNA: TGTGCCAGCAGCTTGGATGCCTTTGGGGTCCAAGGCGGCTACACCTTC. As protein: CASSLDAFGVQGGYTF.

There are a few counts of this clonotype. The chain uses TRBV12-3 or TRBV12-4 and TRBJ1-6; a weak D match, TRBD1 (5 bases). V was shortened by 4 bases and J by 9 bases, with 10 bases between the two germline ends. CDR3 length: 13 residues. The CDR3 spells CASSSQGGSPLHF. The CDR3 DNA reads as TGTGCCAGCAGTTCCCAGGGAGGTTCACCCCTCCACTTT.

The chain links TRBV7-9 to TRBJ2-1; D is possibly TRBD1 or TRBD2 (5 bases each). The CDR3 length is 17 residues. Trimming removed 0 bases at V and 5 bases at J, with 17 bases between. CDR1 is SEHNR, CDR2 FQNEAQ, per germline (reference sequence). The CDR3 is CASSLARVRDEHNEQFF. The CDR3 DNA follows: TGTGCCAGCAGCTTAGCAAGGGTCCGGGACGAGCACAATGAGCAGTTCTTC.

J is TRBJ1-4 and V is TRBV7-9; D is possibly TRBD1 (6 bases). V shed 4 bases and J shed 8 bases, with 11 bases lying between them. The CDR3 has 13 residues. Germline CDR1 reads SEHNR; CDR2 reads FQNEAQ (reference sequence). In DNA, the CDR3 is TGTGCCAGCAGCTCAAGGGGGGTCGAAAAACTGTTTTTT. Protein sequence: CASSSRGVEKLFF. The complete variable domain, with remaining parts taken from reference TRBV7-9 and TRBJ1-4, reads DTGVSQNPRHKITKRGQNVTFRCDPISEHNRLYWYRQTLGQGPEFLTYFQNEAQLEKSRLLSDRFSAERPKGSFSTLEIQRTEQGDSAMYLCASSSRGVEKLFFGSGTQLSVL.

This clonotype was counted a few times. The chain carries TRBV3-1 and TRBJ1-5; no clear D. Germline V gene data show CDR1 as LGHDT and CDR2 as YNNKEL (reference sequence). The ends were cut back, 2 bases at V and 6 bases at J, with 5 bases in the middle. The CDR3 covers 12 residues. CDR3 in DNA: TGTGCCAGCAGCCAATCGGGTCAGCCCCAGCATTTT. Its protein product is CASSQSGQPQHF.

This clonotype was observed a handful of times. V gene TRBV6-6 combines with J gene TRBJ2-3; possible D gene TRBD1, 6 bases. Germline CDR1 reads MNHNY; CDR2 reads SVGAGI (reference sequence). The CDR3 extends over 16 amino acids. Trimming pared 2 bases from V and 0 bases from J, leaving 12 bases between. CDR3 amino acids: CASSYGQKGSTDTQYF. The CDR3 DNA follows: TGTGCCAGCAGTTACGGACAGAAGGGAAGCACAGATACGCAGTATTTT.

The rearrangement uses TRBV20-1 and TRBJ2-3; 7 positions match TRBD1. The trim removed 2 bases at V and 6 bases at J, leaving 11 bases unmatched. Germline assignment: CDR1 DFQATT and CDR2 SNEGSKA (reference sequence). This CDR3 is built from 15 residues. CDR3 in amino acids: CSARRTGLTGDTQYF. Written as DNA, the CDR3 is TGCAGTGCTAGAAGGACAGGCCTTACCGGTGATACGCAGTATTTT.

The CDR3 nucleotides read TGTGCCAGCCTCTTCTGGGACACCAACACCGGGGAGCTGTTTTTT. Its translation: CASLFWDTNTGELFF. J is TRBJ2-2 and V is TRBV7-2; a possible D gene is TRBD1 (6 bases). Germline CDR1 is SGHTA and CDR2 is FQGNSA. Trimming shortened V by 8 bases and J by 2 bases, and 15 bases separated the two germline ends. CDR3 length: 15 amino acids.